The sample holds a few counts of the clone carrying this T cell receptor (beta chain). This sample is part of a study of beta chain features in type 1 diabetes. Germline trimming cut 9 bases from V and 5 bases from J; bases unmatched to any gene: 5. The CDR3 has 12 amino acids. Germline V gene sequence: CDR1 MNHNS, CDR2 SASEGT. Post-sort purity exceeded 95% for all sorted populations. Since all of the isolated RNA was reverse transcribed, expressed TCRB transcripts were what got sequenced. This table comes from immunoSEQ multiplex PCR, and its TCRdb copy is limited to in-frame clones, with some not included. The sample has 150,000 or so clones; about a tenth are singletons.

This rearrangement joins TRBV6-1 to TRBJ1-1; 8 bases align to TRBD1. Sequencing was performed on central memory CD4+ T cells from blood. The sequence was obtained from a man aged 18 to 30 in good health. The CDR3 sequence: CASGQGGTEAFF. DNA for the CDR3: TGTGCCAGTGGACAGGGAGGGACTGAAGCTTTCTTT.